This is a list of T cell receptor beta chains from one sample in a study of shared clonotypes between healthy human individuals. Profiling relied on immunoSEQ multiplex PCR, and the TCRdb table lists in-frame clones only, not all of them. In the table there are about 2 million clones, about 95% of which are singletons. The specimen was naive CD8+ T cells sorted from blood. Source of these receptors: a man aged 18 to 30 in good health. Both conserved end residues are part of each CDR3. Each record gives: clone size, D gene, V gene, J gene, CDR3 DNA, CDR3 protein. A D gene is named only where the DNA matches it firmly. Size tells how often a clone was seen (once, few, many) or the class of an expanded clone, and some rows leave it out.

clone size: -; D gene: -; V gene: TRBV9; J gene: TRBJ2-7; CDR3 DNA: TGTGCCAGCAGCCCTTTTGGGGGGGCCAACGAGCAGTACTTC; CDR3 protein: CASSPFGGANEQYF
clone size: -; D gene: -; V gene: TRBV5-4; J gene: TRBJ2-7; CDR3 DNA: TGTGCCAGCAGCTTGTTCGGGGAGGCCTACGAGCAGTACTTC; CDR3 protein: CASSLFGEAYEQYF
clone size: -; D gene: TRBD1; V gene: TRBV6-5; J gene: TRBJ1-1; CDR3 DNA: TGTGCCAGCAGCTGGGACAGGGGGCACACTGAAGCTTTCTTT; CDR3 protein: CASSWDRGHTEAFF
clone size: few; D gene: -; V gene: TRBV4-1; J gene: TRBJ2-1; CDR3 DNA: TGCGCCAGCAGCCAAGATCGGGGTTCCTACAATGAGCAGTTCTTC; CDR3 protein: CASSQDRGSYNEQFF
clone size: -; D gene: -; V gene: TRBV27; J gene: TRBJ2-2; CDR3 DNA: TGTGCCAGCAGTACTGGACCGGTCGGGGAGCTGTTTTTT; CDR3 protein: CASSTGPVGELFF
clone size: -; D gene: -; V gene: TRBV13; J gene: TRBJ2-2; CDR3 DNA: TGTGCCAGCAGCTTATATACCGGCACCGGGGAGCTGTTTTTT; CDR3 protein: CASSLYTGTGELFF
clone size: -; D gene: -; V gene: TRBV7-8; J gene: TRBJ2-3; CDR3 DNA: TGTGCCAGCAGCTTCGATTGGGACCCTAGCCAGTATTTT; CDR3 protein: CASSFDWDPSQYF
clone size: -; D gene: -; V gene: TRBV21-1; J gene: TRBJ2-1; CDR3 DNA: TGTGCCAGCAGCAAACCCCTAATCGCAAGGCAGTTCTTC; CDR3 protein: CASSKPLIARQFF
clone size: -; D gene: -; V gene: TRBV7-8; J gene: TRBJ1-1; CDR3 DNA: TGTGCCAGCAGCTTAGGATGGACTGAAGCTTTCTTT; CDR3 protein: CASSLGWTEAFF
clone size: -; D gene: TRBD1; V gene: TRBV6-1; J gene: TRBJ2-5; CDR3 DNA: TGTGCCAGCAGTGAACCTACAGGGGGTAGGGAGACCCAGTACTTC; CDR3 protein: CASSEPTGGRETQYF
clone size: few; D gene: -; V gene: TRBV6-5; J gene: TRBJ1-1; CDR3 DNA: TGTGCCAGCAGTTACGGCTGGAACACTGAAGCTTTCTTT; CDR3 protein: CASSYGWNTEAFF
clone size: -; D gene: TRBD1; V gene: TRBV15; J gene: TRBJ2-5; CDR3 DNA: TGTGCCACCGAGAACCCCGGACAGGGCGAGGAGACCCAGTACTTC; CDR3 protein: CATENPGQGEETQYF
clone size: -; D gene: -; V gene: TRBV30; J gene: TRBJ1-5; CDR3 DNA: TGTGCCTGGAGTGTAGATGCCGTAAGCAATCAGCCCCAGCATTTT; CDR3 protein: CAWSVDAVSNQPQHF
clone size: -; D gene: -; V gene: TRBV27; J gene: TRBJ2-3; CDR3 DNA: TGTGCCAGCAGTTTTGGGGGCCCCCGGATTGATACGCAGTATTTT; CDR3 protein: CASSFGGPRIDTQYF
clone size: -; D gene: -; V gene: TRBV29-1; J gene: TRBJ2-7; CDR3 DNA: TGCAGCGTGGACGCTAACTACGAGCAGTACTTC; CDR3 protein: CSVDANYEQYF
clone size: -; D gene: -; V gene: TRBV6-1; J gene: TRBJ2-7; CDR3 DNA: TGTGCCAGCAGTGAAGCCGGGACCACTACGAGTAGTACGAAGTGGGACTTC; CDR3 protein: CASSEAGTTTSSTKWDF
clone size: -; D gene: TRBD1; V gene: TRBV19; J gene: TRBJ2-7; CDR3 DNA: TGTGCCAGTAGTATAGAGGGGACAGGGAACTACGAGCAGTACTTC; CDR3 protein: CASSIEGTGNYEQYF
clone size: -; D gene: -; V gene: TRBV2; J gene: TRBJ2-5; CDR3 DNA: TGTGCCAGCAGCGATCAGTTTGGGGGCTGGGAGACCCAGTACTTC; CDR3 protein: CASSDQFGGWETQYF
clone size: -; D gene: -; V gene: TRBV5-6; J gene: TRBJ2-2; CDR3 DNA: TGTGCCAGCAGCTTGGCAGGGGGGTACACCGGGGAGCTGTTTTTT; CDR3 protein: CASSLAGGYTGELFF
clone size: -; D gene: -; V gene: TRBV27; J gene: TRBJ2-5; CDR3 DNA: TGTGCCAACTCGGGAGTGGAGACCCAGTACTTC; CDR3 protein: CANSGVETQYF
clone size: -; D gene: -; V gene: TRBV2; J gene: TRBJ2-3; CDR3 DNA: TGTGCCAGCAGTGAGGGGATTCCAGATACGCAGTATTTT; CDR3 protein: CASSEGIPDTQYF
clone size: -; D gene: TRBD1; V gene: TRBV27; J gene: TRBJ2-2; CDR3 DNA: TGTGCCAGCAGTTCAGGGGGCAATACCGGGGAGCTGTTTTTT; CDR3 protein: CASSSGGNTGELFF
clone size: -; D gene: -; V gene: TRBV2; J gene: TRBJ1-5; CDR3 DNA: TGTGCCAGCAGTGATTCTTATCAGCCCCAGCATTTT; CDR3 protein: CASSDSYQPQHF
clone size: -; D gene: TRBD1; V gene: TRBV27; J gene: TRBJ1-2; CDR3 DNA: TGTGCCAGCAGTTACTGGACAGGGGATGGCTACACCTTC; CDR3 protein: CASSYWTGDGYTF
clone size: -; D gene: -; V gene: TRBV27; J gene: TRBJ1-6; CDR3 DNA: TGTGCCAGCAGTTTACATCTCACTTGGGATTCACCCCTCCACTTT; CDR3 protein: CASSLHLTWDSPLHF
clone size: -; D gene: -; V gene: TRBV16; J gene: TRBJ2-4; CDR3 DNA: TGTGCCAGCAGCCAATCGATGTGGGGCGCGGAAAACATTCAGTACTTC; CDR3 protein: CASSQSMWGAENIQYF
clone size: -; D gene: TRBD1; V gene: TRBV13; J gene: TRBJ2-2; CDR3 DNA: TGTGCCAGCAGCTGGGGACAGGGAGACACCGGGGAGCTGTTTTTT; CDR3 protein: CASSWGQGDTGELFF
clone size: -; D gene: -; V gene: TRBV7-9; J gene: TRBJ2-1; CDR3 DNA: TGTGCCAGCAGCTTAGTAAATATCGAGCAGTTCTTC; CDR3 protein: CASSLVNIEQFF
clone size: -; D gene: -; V gene: TRBV25-1; J gene: TRBJ2-1; CDR3 DNA: TGTGCCAGCAGGGATGAGCAGTTCTTC; CDR3 protein: CASRDEQFF
clone size: -; D gene: TRBD2; V gene: TRBV29-1; J gene: TRBJ2-1; CDR3 DNA: TGCAGCGTGACCCTTAGCGGGGGGGCATACAATGAGCAGTTCTTC; CDR3 protein: CSVTLSGGAYNEQFF
clone size: -; D gene: -; V gene: TRBV4-3; J gene: TRBJ2-7; CDR3 DNA: TGCGCCAGCAGCCAAGATGAGCGAGGCTACGAGCAGTACTTC; CDR3 protein: CASSQDERGYEQYF
clone size: -; D gene: -; V gene: TRBV10-3; J gene: TRBJ2-7; CDR3 DNA: TGTGCCATCAGTGCAGGGACCGAGCAGTACTTC; CDR3 protein: CAISAGTEQYF
clone size: -; D gene: TRBD1; V gene: TRBV15; J gene: TRBJ1-2; CDR3 DNA: TGTGCCACCAGCACTGAATCGTACAGGGGTTTAGGGGATGGCTACACCTTC; CDR3 protein: CATSTESYRGLGDGYTF
clone size: -; D gene: TRBD1; V gene: TRBV10-2; J gene: TRBJ2-3; CDR3 DNA: TGCGCCAGCCGGGACAGGGGCACAGATACGCAGTATTTT; CDR3 protein: CASRDRGTDTQYF
clone size: -; D gene: TRBD2; V gene: TRBV7-8; J gene: TRBJ2-1; CDR3 DNA: TGTGCCAGCAGCTGGGGACTAGCGGGAGCCGTCGCCTACAATGAGCAGTTCTTC; CDR3 protein: CASSWGLAGAVAYNEQFF
clone size: -; D gene: -; V gene: TRBV7-9; J gene: TRBJ2-7; CDR3 DNA: TGTGCCAGCAGCTCCGCCAACTACGAGCAGTACTTC; CDR3 protein: CASSSANYEQYF
clone size: -; D gene: -; V gene: TRBV27; J gene: TRBJ2-5; CDR3 DNA: TGTGCCAGCAGTTTATCGAAAGGGCGGGAGACCCAGTACTTC; CDR3 protein: CASSLSKGRETQYF
clone size: -; D gene: -; V gene: TRBV10-3; J gene: TRBJ2-7; CDR3 DNA: TGTGCCATCAGCCCGGGACTGGTCTCCTACGAGCAGTACTTC; CDR3 protein: CAISPGLVSYEQYF
clone size: -; D gene: -; V gene: TRBV5-1; J gene: TRBJ2-7; CDR3 DNA: TGCGCCAGCAGCCCAGGGGACGAGCAGTACTTC; CDR3 protein: CASSPGDEQYF
clone size: -; D gene: TRBD2; V gene: TRBV11-2; J gene: TRBJ2-2; CDR3 DNA: TGTGCCAGCCGAAAAACTAGCGGGGGGAAGAGCACCGGGGAGCTGTTTTTT; CDR3 protein: CASRKTSGGKSTGELFF
clone size: -; D gene: -; V gene: TRBV9; J gene: TRBJ1-1; CDR3 DNA: TGTGCCAGCAGCCCACAGGGTGGTACTGAAGCTTTCTTT; CDR3 protein: CASSPQGGTEAFF
clone size: -; D gene: -; V gene: TRBV9; J gene: TRBJ2-6; CDR3 DNA: TGTGCCAGCAGCGGATCCAAATCTGGGGCCAACGTCCTGACTTTC; CDR3 protein: CASSGSKSGANVLTF
clone size: -; D gene: -; V gene: TRBV4-3; J gene: TRBJ1-2; CDR3 DNA: TGCGCCAGCAGCCAAACGAAAGGGACTGATGGCTACACCTTC; CDR3 protein: CASSQTKGTDGYTF
clone size: once; D gene: TRBD1; V gene: TRBV7-3; J gene: TRBJ2-3; CDR3 DNA: TGTGCCAGCAGCTTCGGACAGGGGGTAGATACGCAGTATTTT; CDR3 protein: CASSFGQGVDTQYF
clone size: once; D gene: -; V gene: TRBV5-4; J gene: TRBJ2-7; CDR3 DNA: TGTGCCAGCAGCTTGGAGCAGGGGCCTTCCTACGAGCAGTACTTC; CDR3 protein: CASSLEQGPSYEQYF
clone size: -; D gene: -; V gene: TRBV10-2; J gene: TRBJ2-6; CDR3 DNA: TGCGCCAGCAGTGAAGGGGCTGGGGCCAACGTCCTGACTTTC; CDR3 protein: CASSEGAGANVLTF
clone size: -; D gene: -; V gene: TRBV18; J gene: TRBJ2-7; CDR3 DNA: TGTGCCAGCTCACCACAGAAGGGTCTATCCTACGAGCAGTACTTC; CDR3 protein: CASSPQKGLSYEQYF
clone size: -; D gene: -; V gene: TRBV7-9; J gene: TRBJ2-7; CDR3 DNA: TGTGCCAGCAGCTCCCTCCACCAGTCTTACGAGCAGTACTTC; CDR3 protein: CASSSLHQSYEQYF
clone size: -; D gene: TRBD1; V gene: TRBV28; J gene: TRBJ1-5; CDR3 DNA: TGTGCCAGCAGTTTATTAGCGGGACAGGAGAATAGCAATCAGCCCCAGCATTTT; CDR3 protein: CASSLLAGQENSNQPQHF
clone size: -; D gene: -; V gene: TRBV19; J gene: TRBJ2-7; CDR3 DNA: TGTGCCAGTAGTATAGGCCCAGGGACCGAGCAGTACTTC; CDR3 protein: CASSIGPGTEQYF
clone size: -; D gene: -; V gene: TRBV19; J gene: TRBJ1-2; CDR3 DNA: TGTGCCAGTAGCATGGACAAGTATGGCTACACCTTC; CDR3 protein: CASSMDKYGYTF
clone size: -; D gene: -; V gene: TRBV5-6; J gene: TRBJ1-6; CDR3 DNA: TGTGCCAGCAGCTTGATCGGCTTAACCTATAATTCACCCCTCCACTTT; CDR3 protein: CASSLIGLTYNSPLHF
clone size: -; D gene: -; V gene: TRBV4-2; J gene: TRBJ2-3; CDR3 DNA: TGTGCCAGCAGCCAAGCCCCTAGCGCGATCACAGATACGCAGTATTTT; CDR3 protein: CASSQAPSAITDTQYF